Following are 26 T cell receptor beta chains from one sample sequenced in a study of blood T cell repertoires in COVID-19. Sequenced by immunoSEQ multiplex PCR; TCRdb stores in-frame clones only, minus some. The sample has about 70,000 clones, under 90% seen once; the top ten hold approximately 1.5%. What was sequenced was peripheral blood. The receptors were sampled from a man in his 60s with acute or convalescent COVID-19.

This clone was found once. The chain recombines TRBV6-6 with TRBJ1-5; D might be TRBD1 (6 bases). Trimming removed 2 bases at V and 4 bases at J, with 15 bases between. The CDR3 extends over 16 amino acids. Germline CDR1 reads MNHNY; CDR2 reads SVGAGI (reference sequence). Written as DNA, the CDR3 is TGTGCCAGCAGTTACATGGGTACAGGGAAGAATCAGCCCCAGCATTTT. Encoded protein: CASSYMGTGKNQPQHF.

CDR3: CASSEGGTGYTLPEQFF. The CDR3 coding sequence is TGTGCCAGCAGTGAAGGGGGGACAGGGTACACACTACCTGAGCAGTTCTTC. The gene calls are TRBV6-1 and TRBJ2-1; 9 bases map to TRBD1. CDR1 and CDR2 (germline): MNHNS, SASEGT. The ends lost 1 base at V and 9 bases at J; junction bases unmatched: 13. The CDR3 is 17 amino acids.

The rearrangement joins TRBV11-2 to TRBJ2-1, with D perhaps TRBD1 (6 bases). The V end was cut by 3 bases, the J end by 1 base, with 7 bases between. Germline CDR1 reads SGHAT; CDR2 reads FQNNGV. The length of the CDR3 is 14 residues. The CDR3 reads CASSLRGSYNEQFF. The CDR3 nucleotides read TGTGCCAGCAGCTTGAGGGGGTCCTACAATGAGCAGTTCTTC.

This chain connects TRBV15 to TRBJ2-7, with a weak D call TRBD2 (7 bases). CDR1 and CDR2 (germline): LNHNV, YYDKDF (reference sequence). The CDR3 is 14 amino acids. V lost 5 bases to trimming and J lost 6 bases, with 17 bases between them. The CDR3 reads CATSVGGPGVEQYF. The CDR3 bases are TGTGCCACCAGCGTGGGGGGGCCCGGGGTCGAGCAGTACTTC.

This CDR3 is CATNGLAAEQYF. The CDR3 bases are TGTGCCACAAACGGACTAGCGGCCGAGCAGTACTTC. This chain links TRBV10-3 with TRBJ2-7; TRBD2 matches at 10 bases. Germline V lookup: CDR1 ENHRY, CDR2 SYGVKD. Unmatched junction bases numbered 6, after V lost 10 bases and J lost 6 bases. The CDR3 totals 12 residues.

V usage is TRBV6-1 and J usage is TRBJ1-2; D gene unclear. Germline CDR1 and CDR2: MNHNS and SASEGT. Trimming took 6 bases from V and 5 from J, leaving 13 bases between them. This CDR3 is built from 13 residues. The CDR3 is CASREYNRYGYTF. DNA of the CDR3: TGTGCCAGCAGGGAATACAACAGATATGGCTACACCTTC.

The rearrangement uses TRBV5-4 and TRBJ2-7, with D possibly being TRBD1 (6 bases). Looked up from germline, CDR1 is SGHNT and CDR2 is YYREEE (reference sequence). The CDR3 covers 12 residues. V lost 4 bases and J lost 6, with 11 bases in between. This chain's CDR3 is CASSVTGSEQYF. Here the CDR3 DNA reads TGTGCCAGCAGCGTGACAGGAAGCGAGCAGTACTTC.

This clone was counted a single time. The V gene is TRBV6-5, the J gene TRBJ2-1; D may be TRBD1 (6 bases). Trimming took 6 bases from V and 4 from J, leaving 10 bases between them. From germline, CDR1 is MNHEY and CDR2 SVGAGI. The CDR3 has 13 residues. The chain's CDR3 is CASSDRYYNEQFF. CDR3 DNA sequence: TGTGCCAGCAGCGACAGGTATTACAATGAGCAGTTCTTC.

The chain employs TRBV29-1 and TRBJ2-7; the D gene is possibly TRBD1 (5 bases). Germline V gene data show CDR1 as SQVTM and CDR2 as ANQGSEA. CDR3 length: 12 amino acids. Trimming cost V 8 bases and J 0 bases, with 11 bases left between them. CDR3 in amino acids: CSWGRDSYEQYF. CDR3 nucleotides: TGCAGCTGGGGCAGAGACTCCTACGAGCAGTACTTC.

DNA of the CDR3: TGTGCCAGCAGTGGGAGGGTCCCCTACAATGAGCAGTTCTTC. Translating it yields CASSGRVPYNEQFF. The chain is built from TRBV2 and TRBJ2-1, with a tentative D call TRBD2 (6 bases). The CDR3 covers 14 residues. Germline V gene sequence: CDR1 SNHLY, CDR2 FYNNEI. Trimming cost V 4 bases and J 2 bases, with 9 bases left between them. The whole variable domain, filled in from reference TRBV2 and TRBJ2-1, reads EPEVTQTPSHQVTQMGQEVILRCVPISNHLYFYWYRQILGQKVEFLVSFYNNEISEKSEIFDDQFSVERPDGSNFTLKIRSTKLEDSAMYFCASSGRVPYNEQFFGPGTRLTVL.

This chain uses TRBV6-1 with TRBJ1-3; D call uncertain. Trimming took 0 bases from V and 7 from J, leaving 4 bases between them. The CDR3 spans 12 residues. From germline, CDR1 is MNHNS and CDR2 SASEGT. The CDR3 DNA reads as TGTGCCAGCAGTGAAGCCCGGAACACCATATATTTT. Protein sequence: CASSEARNTIYF.

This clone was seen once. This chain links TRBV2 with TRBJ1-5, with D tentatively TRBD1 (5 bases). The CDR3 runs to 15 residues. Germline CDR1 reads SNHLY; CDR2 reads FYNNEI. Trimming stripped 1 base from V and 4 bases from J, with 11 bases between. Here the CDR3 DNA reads TGTGCCAGCAGTGAAGTATCAGGGCCTAATCAGCCCCAGCATTTT. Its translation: CASSEVSGPNQPQHF.

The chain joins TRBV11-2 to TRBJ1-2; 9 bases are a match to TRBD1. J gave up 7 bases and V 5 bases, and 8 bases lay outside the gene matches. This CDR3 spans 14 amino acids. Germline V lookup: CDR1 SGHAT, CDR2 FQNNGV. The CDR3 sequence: CASSPRGQGSGYTF. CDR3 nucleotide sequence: TGTGCCAGCAGCCCTCGGGGACAGGGTAGTGGCTACACCTTC. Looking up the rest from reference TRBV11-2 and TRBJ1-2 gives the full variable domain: EAGVAQSPRYKIIEKRQSVAFWCNPISGHATLYWYQQILGQGPKLLIQFQNNGVVDDSQLPKDRFSAERLKGVDSTLKIQPAKLEDSAVYLCASSPRGQGSGYTFGSGTRLTVV.

CDR3 loop: CASSSIAGYSYEQYF. In DNA, the CDR3 is TGTGCCAGCAGCTCGATAGCGGGGTACTCCTACGAGCAGTACTTC. The chain recombines TRBV5-6 with TRBJ2-7, with 8 bases aligning to TRBD2. The CDR3 has 15 residues. Unmatched junction bases numbered 5, after V lost 3 bases and J lost 0 bases. CDR1 is SGHDT and CDR2 is YYEEEE in the germline V gene.

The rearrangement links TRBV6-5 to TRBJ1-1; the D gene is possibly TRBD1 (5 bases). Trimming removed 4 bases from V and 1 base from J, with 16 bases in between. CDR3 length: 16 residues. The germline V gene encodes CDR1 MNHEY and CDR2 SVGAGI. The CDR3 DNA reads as TGTGCCAGCAGTTTTCTCGCGCCCGGGGGGAACACTGAAGCTTTCTTT. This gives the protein CASSFLAPGGNTEAFF.

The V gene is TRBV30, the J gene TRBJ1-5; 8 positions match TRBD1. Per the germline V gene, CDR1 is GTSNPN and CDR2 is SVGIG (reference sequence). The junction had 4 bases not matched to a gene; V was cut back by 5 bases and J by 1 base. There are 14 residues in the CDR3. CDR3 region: CAWQAGGSNQPQHF. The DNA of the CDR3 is TGTGCCTGGCAAGCAGGGGGCAGCAATCAGCCCCAGCATTTT.

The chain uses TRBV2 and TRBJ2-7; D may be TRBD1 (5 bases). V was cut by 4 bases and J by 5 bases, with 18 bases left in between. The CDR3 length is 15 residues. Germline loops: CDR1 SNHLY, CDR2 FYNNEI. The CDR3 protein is CASSARTIMAHEQYF. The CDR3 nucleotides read TGTGCCAGCAGTGCAAGGACAATAATGGCTCACGAGCAGTACTTC.

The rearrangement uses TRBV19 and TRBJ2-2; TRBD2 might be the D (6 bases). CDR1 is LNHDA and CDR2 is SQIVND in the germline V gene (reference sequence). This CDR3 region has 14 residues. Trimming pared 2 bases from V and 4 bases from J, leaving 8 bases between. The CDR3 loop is CASSIMGGTGELFF. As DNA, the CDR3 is TGTGCCAGTAGTATAATGGGAGGCACCGGGGAGCTGTTTTTT. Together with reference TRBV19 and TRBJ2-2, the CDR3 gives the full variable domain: DGGITQSPKYLFRKEGQNVTLSCEQNLNHDAMYWYRQDPGQGLRLIYYSQIVNDFQKGDIAEGYSVSREKKESFPLTVTSAQKNPTAFYLCASSIMGGTGELFFGEGSRLTVL.

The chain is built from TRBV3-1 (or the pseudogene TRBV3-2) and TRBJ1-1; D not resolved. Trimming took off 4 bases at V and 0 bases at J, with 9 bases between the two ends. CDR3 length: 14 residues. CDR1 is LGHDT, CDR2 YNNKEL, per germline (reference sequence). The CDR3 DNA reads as TGTGCCAGCAGCCGGAACGGGATGAACACTGAAGCTTTCTTT. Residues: CASSRNGMNTEAFF.

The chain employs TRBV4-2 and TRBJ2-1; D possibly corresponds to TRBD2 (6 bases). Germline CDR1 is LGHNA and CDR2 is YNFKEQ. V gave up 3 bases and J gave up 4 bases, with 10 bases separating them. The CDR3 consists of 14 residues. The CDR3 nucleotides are TGTGCCAGCAGCCAGGAGGGGCTATACAATGAGCAGTTCTTC. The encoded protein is CASSQEGLYNEQFF.

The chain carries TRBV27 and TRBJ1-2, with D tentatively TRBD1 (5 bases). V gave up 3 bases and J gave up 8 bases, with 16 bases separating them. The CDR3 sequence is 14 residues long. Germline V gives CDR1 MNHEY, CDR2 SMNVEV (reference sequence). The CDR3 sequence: CASSFDPGTTGYTF. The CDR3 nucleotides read TGTGCCAGCAGTTTCGACCCGGGGACTACGGGCTACACCTTC.

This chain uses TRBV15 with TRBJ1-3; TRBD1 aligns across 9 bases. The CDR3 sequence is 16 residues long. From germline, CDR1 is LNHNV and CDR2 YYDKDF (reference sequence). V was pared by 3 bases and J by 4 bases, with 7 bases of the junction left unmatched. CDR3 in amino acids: CATSRAGTGIGNTIYF. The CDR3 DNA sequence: TGTGCCACCAGCAGGGCCGGGACAGGGATAGGAAACACCATATATTTT.

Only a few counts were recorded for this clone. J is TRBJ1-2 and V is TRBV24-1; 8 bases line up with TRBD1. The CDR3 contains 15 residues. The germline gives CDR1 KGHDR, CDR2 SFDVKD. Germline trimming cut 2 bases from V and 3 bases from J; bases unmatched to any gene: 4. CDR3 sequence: CATSDSGTGHYGYTF. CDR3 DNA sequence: TGTGCCACCAGTGATTCCGGGACAGGACACTATGGCTACACCTTC.

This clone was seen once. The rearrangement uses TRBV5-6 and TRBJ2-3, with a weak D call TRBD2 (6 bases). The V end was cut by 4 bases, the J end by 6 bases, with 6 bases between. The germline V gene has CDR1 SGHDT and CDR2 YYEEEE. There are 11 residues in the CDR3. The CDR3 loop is CASSGGDTQYF. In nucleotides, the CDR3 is TGTGCCAGCAGCGGGGGGGATACGCAGTATTTT. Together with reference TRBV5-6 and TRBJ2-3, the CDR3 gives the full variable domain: DAGVTQSPTHLIKTRGQQVTLRCSPKSGHDTVSWYQQALGQGPQFIFQYYEEEERQRGNFPDRFSGHQFPNYSSELNVNALLLGDSALYLCASSGGDTQYFGPGTRLTVL.

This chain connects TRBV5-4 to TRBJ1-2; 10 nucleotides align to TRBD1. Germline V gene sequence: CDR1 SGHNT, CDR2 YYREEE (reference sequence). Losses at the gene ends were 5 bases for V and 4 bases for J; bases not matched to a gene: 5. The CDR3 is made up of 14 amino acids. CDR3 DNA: TGTGCCAGCAGTTCGACAGGGGGCGTCTATGGCTACACCTTC. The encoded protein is CASSSTGGVYGYTF.

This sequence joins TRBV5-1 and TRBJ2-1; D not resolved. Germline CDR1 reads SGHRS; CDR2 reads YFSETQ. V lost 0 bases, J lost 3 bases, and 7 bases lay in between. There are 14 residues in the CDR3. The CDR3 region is CASSLDGVYNEQFF. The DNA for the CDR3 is TGCGCCAGCAGCTTGGATGGAGTCTACAATGAGCAGTTCTTC.